This T cell receptor (beta chain) was documented in a study of T-cell memory formation after mild COVID-19 (dated by TCRdb to the early 2020s). At the level of the whole study: Most TCR sequence clusters were specific to one of the two donors. In a couple of donors, T-cell clones that expanded and contracted after mild COVID-19 were followed by sequencing TCRalpha and TCRbeta repertoires longitudinally. Two young, previously healthy adult volunteers made up the cohort, one male and one female.

CDR1 and CDR2 were assigned from the germline V gene (reference sequence) as SEHNR and FQNEAQ. From the cysteine through the phenylalanine, the CDR3 covers 15 amino acids. Just the 45-base CDR3 DNA is kept, in frame starting at base 1. V gives up 1 base and J gives up 5 bases, and the segment between their germline ends measures 14 bases. Ficoll-Paque density gradient centrifugation was used to isolate PBMCs. Study-wide conclusions, independent of this receptor: From day 15 to 85, contracting clones showed balanced CD4/CD8 phenotypes, whereas a second wave of clones that expanded from day 15 to 37 leaned towards CD4+. Only two mild cases were covered in the study, and larger cohorts including severe cases with pre-infection samples were considered necessary. Contracting CD4+ clones were found mainly in CM and EM memory subsets, while CD8+ clones were enriched in EMRA. The second-wave clones that peaked on day 37 were not confirmed to be SARS-CoV-2 specific. The detection of some responding clones in pre-infection memory suggests that pre-existing cross-reactive memory T cells joined the SARS-CoV-2 response.

About this clonotype: Its antigen has not been determined. No much larger clonotype is one base removed from it; base qualities were not supplied.

Sequenced on an Illumina NovaSeq 6000. cDNA libraries for TCRalpha and TCRbeta were prepared by 5'RACE using constant-segment primers, with sample barcodes and unique molecular identifiers added. Trizol reagent was used to extract RNA from every sample. Library amplification was performed in two PCR steps, and a second sample barcode and Illumina TruSeq adapters were introduced in the second step. Libraries were sequenced on an Illumina NovaSeq with 2 x 150 bp paired-end reads. Regarding the original processing steps: With migec v1.2.7, reads were demultiplexed and then collapsed into UMI-guided consensus sequences. Using mixcr v2.1.11, the UMI consensuses were aligned to TRA and TRB V and J templates and assembled into clonotypes. Expanded or contracted clonotypes were those called significant by both edgeR and NoisET, with noise models trained on biological replicates. edgeR calls used a false discovery rate-adjusted p below 0.01 and a log2 fold-change threshold of 1. As an exploratory analysis of dynamics, max-normalized trajectories of the 1000 most abundant clonotypes were examined by PCA with hierarchical clustering. Each responding clone was given a CD4 or CD8 phenotype based on the CD4+ and CD8+ repertoires, which had been sequenced separately. In TCRdb, the public reads were trimmed at Q25 with fastp and aligned with MiXCR, with productive beta chains retained. Rows with one shared CDR3 protein collapse into an entry with the most common genes and DNA. The V and J calls were determined by TCRdb, not by the authors. The sample has 470,000 or so distinct CDR3 sequences on record, around a quarter of them singletons. The ten largest clonotypes hold around an eighth of the sample.

Sequenced input: PBMCs or a T cell subset sorted from them (not recorded which). The TCR comes from an adult woman who had mild COVID-19 (a few samples of this study predate the infection). The sample titles of this study are shuffled in the database, so cell type and time point are left out; the donor was told from shared clones. The V and J segments used are TRBV7-9 and TRBJ1-2; TRBD1 is a weak D gene call, 6 bases matching. The CDR3 corresponds to CASSLGAGDFYGYTF. The sequenced DNA: TGTGCCAGCAGCTTAGGGGCAGGGGACTTTTATGGCTACACCTTC. Here the CDR3 is joined to the reference TRBV7-9 and TRBJ1-2 genes, and the full variable domain is: DTGVSQNPRHKITKRGQNVTFRCDPISEHNRLYWYRQTLGQGPEFLTYFQNEAQLEKSRLLSDRFSAERPKGSFSTLEIQRTEQGDSAMYLCASSLGAGDFYGYTFGSGTRLTVV.